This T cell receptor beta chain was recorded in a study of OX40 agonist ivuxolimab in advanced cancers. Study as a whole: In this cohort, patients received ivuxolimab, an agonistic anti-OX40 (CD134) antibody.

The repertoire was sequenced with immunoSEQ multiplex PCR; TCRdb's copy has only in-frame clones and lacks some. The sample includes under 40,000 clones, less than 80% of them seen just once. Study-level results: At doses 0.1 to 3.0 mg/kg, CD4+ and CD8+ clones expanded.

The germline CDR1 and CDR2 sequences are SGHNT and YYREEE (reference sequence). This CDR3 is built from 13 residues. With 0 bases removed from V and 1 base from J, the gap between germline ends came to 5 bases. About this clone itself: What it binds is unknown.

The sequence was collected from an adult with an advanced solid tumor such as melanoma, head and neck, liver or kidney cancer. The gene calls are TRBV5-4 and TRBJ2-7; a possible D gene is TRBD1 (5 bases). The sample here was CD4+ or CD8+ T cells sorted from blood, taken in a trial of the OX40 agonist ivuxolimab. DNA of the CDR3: TGTGCCAGCAGCTTGGCAGGGTCCTACGAGCAGTACTTC. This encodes CASSLAGSYEQYF.